This T cell receptor (beta chain) was identified during a study of regulatory T cells in long-lasting Graves disease (dated by TCRdb to the early 2020s). Background on the whole study: Persistent Graves' disease was defined as persistently positive TSH receptor autoantibodies together with antithyroid drug treatment for over 5 years. Persistent Graves' disease patients were compared with newly diagnosed Graves' disease patients by peripheral blood TCR sequencing and RNA sequencing. The study was conducted in China and was registered as a clinical trial. A total of 35 or so samples were covered by TCR sequencing, comprising approximately 13 persistent and approximately 20 newly diagnosed Graves' disease patients. Antithyroid drugs had been taken for 8.5 to 13 years on average by persistent Graves' disease patients in the clinical cohort. Points the paper makes about the study in general: Persistent disease showed preferential use of TRBV28, TRBJ1-2 and TRBJ2-5, whereas newly diagnosed disease favored TRBV20-1 and TRBJ2-1. Only the TCR beta chain was sequenced and analyzed. Lower TCR Shannon entropy and fewer highly expanded clones were observed in persistent Graves' disease patients than in newly diagnosed patients, which suggested clonal expansion. As a limitation, the authors acknowledged that the small sample size may reduce accuracy. The study examined only peripheral blood because the primary lesion, thyroid tissue, could not be accessed. More public clonotypes were shared among persistent patients (roughly 2,700) than among newly diagnosed patients (roughly 1,000).

The meaning of the sample's time point label: persistent/refractory GD, antithyroid drugs over 5 years with positive TRAb. For both TCR sequencing and RNA sequencing, RNA was extracted from PBMCs using TRIzol. Graves' disease was diagnosed according to American Thyroid Association guidelines. Patients were recruited from an endocrinology department in Xi'an, China. From each patient, approximately 9.9 milliliters of peripheral blood was collected into an EDTA anticoagulant tube. Ficoll Paque Plus density gradient separation was used to isolate PBMCs, and no further T cell sorting was performed. An Agilent 2100 Bioanalyzer and agarose gel were used to check RNA quality, while a NanoDrop 2000 measured RNA concentration. This clonotype has ten or more counts. Its antigen remains unidentified. No base quality information exists; no much larger clone differs at one position. Receptor amplification or capture employed multiplex PCR. Sequencing took place on an Illumina HiSeq 4000. CDR3 regions were amplified by Arm-PCR with iRepertoire HTBI primers to construct TCR beta libraries. Gel purification was performed on PCR products prior to sequencing. The published analysis was carried out like this. A total of 62 TRBV and 14 TRBJ segments were identified across samples and were used for gene usage analysis of CDR3 amino acid clonotypes. COPE and FqMerger were used to merge filtered high-quality paired reads into contigs. BLAST was used to align contigs to the IMGT TRBV, TRBD and TRBJ reference genes, and CDR3 was defined following IMGT. Any clonotype with a frequency above 0.1% was classified as a highly expanded clone. Repertoire diversity was measured by Shannon entropy, and V-J evenness by the Gini coefficient. A clonotype found in more than one individual was treated as public. Starting from the raw public reads, TCRdb applied fastp trimming at Q25, assembled clones with MiXCR and retained in-frame beta chains. All rows with the same CDR3 protein become a single entry with the most common DNA and genes. The authors' filters were not applied to this entry. The table for this sample lists a few hundred thousand distinct CDR3 sequences; 20% to 25% of them were counted only once. Roughly 13% of the sample is held by the ten biggest clonotypes.

CDR1 and CDR2 were assigned from the germline V gene as ENHRY and SYGVKD. V is cut by 6 bases and J by 1 base, and the space between the germline ends is 12 bases. The CDR3 has 14 amino acids, counting the end cysteine and phenylalanine. The only DNA kept is the CDR3, 42 bases in frame from the first base. The source is a female donor with Graves disease. Rearrangement joined TRBV10-3 to TRBJ2-5; 6 matching bases give a weak D call of TRBD1. This specimen consisted of peripheral blood mononuclear cells (PBMCs), obtained when the disease was refractory, from a patient treated with antithyroid drugs. For the CDR3, the sequence is CAISGQTFQETQYF. Here is the DNA: TGTGCCATCAGCGGACAGACCTTCCAAGAGACCCAGTACTTC.